This TCR beta chain was identified during a study of blood T cell repertoires in COVID-19. Study context: Donors in the United States, Italy and Spain gave samples during acute or convalescent COVID-19. T cells, B-cell-depleted T cells, or PBMCs supplied cDNA or gDNA.

Under the authors' procedure: Researchers report that nucleated cell counts were estimated from reference gene primer amplification. Some clones are missing from TCRdb's copy, which holds only in-frame ones; the method was immunoSEQ multiplex PCR. The V and J calls and clone size are taken from that table; D and trimming were inferred from the DNA. The profile shows 100,000 to 150,000 clones, 60% to 75% of them singletons. This CDR3 contains 18 residues. Trimming left V 1 base short and J 3 bases short, with 20 bases between. CDR1 is LGHNA, CDR2 YNFKEQ, per germline. The chain couples TRBV4-2 to TRBJ2-3, with a weak D call TRBD2 (6 bases). The sample consisted of peripheral blood. The clonotype comes from a woman between 70 and 85 years old with acute or convalescent COVID-19. CDR3 sequence: CASSQGLMGGETTDTQYF. Written as DNA, the CDR3 is TGTGCCAGCAGCCAAGGCCTCATGGGCGGGGAAACTACAGATACGCAGTATTTT.